This is a list of T cell receptor beta chains from one sample in a study of post-analysis software for immune sequencing data. TCRdb reprocessed the PCR reads with MiXCR, giving one entry per CDR3 protein. The sample records about 620,000 distinct CDR3 sequences, roughly 40% being singletons. Input material: blood. Receptors were obtained from a girl aged 5 to 17 with multiple sclerosis. Each CDR3 is given with its conserved first and last residue. Fields, in order: J gene, V gene, CDR3 protein.

>TRBJ2-3|TRBV5-6
CASSPRGESTDTQYF
>TRBJ2-1|TRBV19
CASFDRVNNEQFF
>TRBJ1-1|TRBV20-1
CSATDPSSTEAFF
>TRBJ1-5|TRBV10-3
CAISEQVSNQPQHF
>TRBJ2-4|TRBV7-2
CASSLGASGSGEQYF
>-|TRBV7-9
CASSYQLAGGETQYF
>TRBJ2-7|TRBV5-4
CASSSSVGQSYEQYF
>TRBJ1-1|TRBV4-1
CASSHLRDSGEAFF
>TRBJ1-2|TRBV4-2
CASSRPGTGTLDGYTF
>TRBJ2-1|TRBV27
CASGGWTDNEQFF
>TRBJ2-3|TRBV4-1
CASSQGPVRTDTQYF
>TRBJ1-1|TRBV29-1
CSVEHGASATEAFF
>TRBJ2-5|TRBV20-1
CSARDRQIQETQYF
>TRBJ1-5|TRBV19
CASTRTGYSNQPQHF
>TRBJ1-2|TRBV5-1
CASSSHGQGLGYTF
>TRBJ2-5|TRBV29-1
CSVAAGLGQETQYF
>TRBJ2-5|TRBV10-3
CAISTFRGNGPGQETQYF
>TRBJ1-3|TRBV6-5
CASSGQGSNTIYF
>TRBJ1-1|TRBV11-2
CASSSNPRSNTEAFF
>TRBJ1-2|TRBV20-1
CSAREPRGARFGYTF
>TRBJ2-3|TRBV10-3
CAISLEVRAADTQYF
>TRBJ2-5|TRBV6-5
CASSQSPAVRETQYF
>TRBJ1-1|TRBV5-1
CASSLRSGEAFF
>TRBJ1-2|TRBV7-2
CASSTLTGGIGYTF